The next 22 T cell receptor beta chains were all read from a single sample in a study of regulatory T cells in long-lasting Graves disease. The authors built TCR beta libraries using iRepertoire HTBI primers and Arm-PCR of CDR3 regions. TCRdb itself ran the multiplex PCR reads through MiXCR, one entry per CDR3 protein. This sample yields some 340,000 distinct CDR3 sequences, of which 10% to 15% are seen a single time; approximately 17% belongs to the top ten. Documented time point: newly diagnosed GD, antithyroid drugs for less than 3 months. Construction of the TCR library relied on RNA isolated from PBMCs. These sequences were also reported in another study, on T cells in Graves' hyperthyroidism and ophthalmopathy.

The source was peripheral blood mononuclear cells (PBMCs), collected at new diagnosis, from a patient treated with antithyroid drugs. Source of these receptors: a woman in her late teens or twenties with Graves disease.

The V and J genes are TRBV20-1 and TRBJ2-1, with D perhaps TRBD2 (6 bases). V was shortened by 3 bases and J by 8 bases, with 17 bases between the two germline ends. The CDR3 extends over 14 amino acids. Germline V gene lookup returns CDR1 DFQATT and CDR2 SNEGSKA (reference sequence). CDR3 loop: CSASLGGYKDEQFF. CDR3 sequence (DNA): TGCAGTGCTAGCCTCGGGGGATACAAGGATGAGCAGTTCTTC.

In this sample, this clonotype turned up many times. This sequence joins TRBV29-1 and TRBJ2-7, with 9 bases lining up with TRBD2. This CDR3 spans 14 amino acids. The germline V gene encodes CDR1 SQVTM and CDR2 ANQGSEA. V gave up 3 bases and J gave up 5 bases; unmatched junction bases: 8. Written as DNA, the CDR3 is TGCAGCGTTGAGTGGCGGGAGGGCCCCCACGAGCAGTACTTC. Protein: CSVEWREGPHEQYF.

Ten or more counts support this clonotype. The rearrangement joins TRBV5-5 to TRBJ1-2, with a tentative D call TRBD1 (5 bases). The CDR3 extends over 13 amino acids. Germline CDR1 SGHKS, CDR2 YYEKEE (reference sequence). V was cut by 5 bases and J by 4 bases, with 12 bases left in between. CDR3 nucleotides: TGTGCCAGCAGTTACACAGGTGCCTATGGCTACACCTTC. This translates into CASSYTGAYGYTF.

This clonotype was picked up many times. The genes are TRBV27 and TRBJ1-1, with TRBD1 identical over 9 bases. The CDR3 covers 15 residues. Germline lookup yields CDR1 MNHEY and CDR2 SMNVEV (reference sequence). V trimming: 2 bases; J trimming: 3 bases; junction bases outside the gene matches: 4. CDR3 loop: CASSLGTGSHTEAFF. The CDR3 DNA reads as TGTGCCAGCAGTTTAGGGACAGGGAGCCACACTGAAGCTTTCTTT.

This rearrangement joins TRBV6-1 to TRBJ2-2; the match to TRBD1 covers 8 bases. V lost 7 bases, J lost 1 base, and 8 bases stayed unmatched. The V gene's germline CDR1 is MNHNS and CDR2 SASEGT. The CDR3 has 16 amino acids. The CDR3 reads CASTPWGTGNTGELFF. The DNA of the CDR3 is TGTGCCAGCACCCCATGGGGGACAGGGAACACCGGGGAGCTGTTTTTT.

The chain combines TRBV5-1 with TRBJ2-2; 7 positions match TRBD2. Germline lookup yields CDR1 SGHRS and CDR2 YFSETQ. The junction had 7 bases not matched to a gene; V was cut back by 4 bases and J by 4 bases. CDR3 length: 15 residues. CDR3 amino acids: CASSPSGTGTGELFF. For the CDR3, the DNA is TGCGCCAGCAGCCCGAGCGGGACGGGCACCGGGGAGCTGTTTTTT. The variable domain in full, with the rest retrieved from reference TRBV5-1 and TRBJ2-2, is KAGVTQTPRYLIKTRGQQVTLSCSPISGHRSVSWYQQTPGQGLQFLFEYFSETQRNKGNFPGRFSGRQFSNSRSEMNVSTLELGDSALYLCASSPSGTGTGELFFGEGSRLTVL.

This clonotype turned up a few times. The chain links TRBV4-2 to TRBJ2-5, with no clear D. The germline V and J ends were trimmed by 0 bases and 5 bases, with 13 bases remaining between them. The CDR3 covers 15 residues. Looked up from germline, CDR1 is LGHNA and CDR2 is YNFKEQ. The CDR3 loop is CASSQESSLRETQYF. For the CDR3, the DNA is TGTGCCAGCAGCCAAGAATCCTCGCTGCGGGAGACCCAGTACTTC.

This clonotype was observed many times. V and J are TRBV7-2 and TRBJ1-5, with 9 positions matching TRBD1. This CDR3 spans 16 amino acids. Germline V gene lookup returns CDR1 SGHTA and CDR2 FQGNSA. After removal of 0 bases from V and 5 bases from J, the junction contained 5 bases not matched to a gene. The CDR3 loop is CASSLARTGEDQPQHF. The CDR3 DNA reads TGTGCCAGCAGCTTAGCCCGGACAGGGGAAGATCAGCCCCAGCATTTT.

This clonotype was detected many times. This CDR3 is CASSPLTGTDYEQYF. CDR3 bases: TGTGCCAGCAGCCCACTAACGGGGACAGACTACGAGCAGTACTTC. The chain links TRBV11-1 to TRBJ2-3; 7 nucleotides match TRBD1. The closer fit of TRBJ2-7 to the DNA end suggests the J call may be wrong. The CDR3 is 15 residues long. Germline V CDR1 and CDR2: SGHAT, FQDESV (reference sequence).

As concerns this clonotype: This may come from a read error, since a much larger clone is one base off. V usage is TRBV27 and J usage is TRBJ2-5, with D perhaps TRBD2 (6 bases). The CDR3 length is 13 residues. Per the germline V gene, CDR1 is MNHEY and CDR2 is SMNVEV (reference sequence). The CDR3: CVSSFREEETQYF. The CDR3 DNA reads TGTGTCAGCAGTTTCAGGGAGGAAGAGACCCAGTACTTC.

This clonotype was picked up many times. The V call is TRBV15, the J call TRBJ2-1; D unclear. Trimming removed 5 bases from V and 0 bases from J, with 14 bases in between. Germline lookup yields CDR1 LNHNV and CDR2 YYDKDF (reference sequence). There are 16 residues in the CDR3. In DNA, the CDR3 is TGTGCCACCAGCCGTCCTTTGCGGACCTCCTACAATGAGCAGTTCTTC. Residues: CATSRPLRTSYNEQFF.

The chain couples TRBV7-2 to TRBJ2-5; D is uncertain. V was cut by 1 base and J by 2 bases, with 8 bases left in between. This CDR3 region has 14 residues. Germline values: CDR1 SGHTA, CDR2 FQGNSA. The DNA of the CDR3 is TGTGCCAGCAGCTTAGGAAAGGGTCAAGAGACCCAGTACTTC. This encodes CASSLGKGQETQYF.

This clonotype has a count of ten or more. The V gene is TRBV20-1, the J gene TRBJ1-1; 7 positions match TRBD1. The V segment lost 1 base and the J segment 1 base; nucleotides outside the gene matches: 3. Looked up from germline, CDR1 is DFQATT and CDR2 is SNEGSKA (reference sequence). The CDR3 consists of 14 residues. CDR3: CSARGQGGNTEAFF. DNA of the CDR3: TGCAGTGCTAGAGGACAGGGTGGGAACACTGAAGCTTTCTTT.

The CDR3 bases are TGTGCCAGCAGTTTATCGCTGGGGGGGCACGGAATTACATATGGCTACACCTTC. The encoded protein is CASSLSLGGHGITYGYTF. The chain is built from TRBV27 and TRBJ1-2; a possible D gene is TRBD1 (6 bases). The V and J ends lost 0 bases and 5 bases respectively, with 22 bases between them. Per germline, CDR1 MNHEY and CDR2 SMNVEV (reference sequence). CDR3 length equals 18 residues.

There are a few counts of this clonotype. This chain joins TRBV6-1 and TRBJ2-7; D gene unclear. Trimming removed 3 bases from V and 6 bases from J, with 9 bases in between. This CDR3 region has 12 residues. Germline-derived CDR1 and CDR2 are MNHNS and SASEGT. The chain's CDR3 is CASSEALPEQYV. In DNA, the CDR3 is TGTGCCAGCAGTGAGGCCTTACCCGAGCAGTACGTC.

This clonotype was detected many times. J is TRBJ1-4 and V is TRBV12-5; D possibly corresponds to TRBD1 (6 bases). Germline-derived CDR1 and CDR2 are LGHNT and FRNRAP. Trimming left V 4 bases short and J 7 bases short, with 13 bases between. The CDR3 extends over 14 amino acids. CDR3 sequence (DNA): TGTGCTAGTGGTTCCCAGACAGGAACTGAAAAACTGTTTTTT. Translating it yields CASGSQTGTEKLFF.

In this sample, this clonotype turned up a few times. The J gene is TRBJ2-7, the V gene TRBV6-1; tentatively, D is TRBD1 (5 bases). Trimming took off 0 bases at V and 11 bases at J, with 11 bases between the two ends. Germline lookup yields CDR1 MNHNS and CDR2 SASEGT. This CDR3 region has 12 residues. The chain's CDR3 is CASSEARTTEYF. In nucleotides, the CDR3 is TGTGCCAGCAGTGAAGCACGGACAACGGAGTACTTC.

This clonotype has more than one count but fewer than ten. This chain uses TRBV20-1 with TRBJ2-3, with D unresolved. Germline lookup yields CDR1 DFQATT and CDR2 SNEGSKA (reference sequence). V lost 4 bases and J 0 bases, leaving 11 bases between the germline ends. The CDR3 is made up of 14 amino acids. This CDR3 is CSATWTRSTDTQYF. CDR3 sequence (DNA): TGCAGTGCTACCTGGACGCGAAGCACAGATACGCAGTATTTT.

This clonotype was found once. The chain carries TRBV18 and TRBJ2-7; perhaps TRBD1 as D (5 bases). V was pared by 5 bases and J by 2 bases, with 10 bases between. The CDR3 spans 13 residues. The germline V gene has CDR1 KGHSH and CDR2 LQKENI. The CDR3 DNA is TGTGCCAGCTCAAACGGACATACCTACGAGCAGTACGTC. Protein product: CASSNGHTYEQYV.

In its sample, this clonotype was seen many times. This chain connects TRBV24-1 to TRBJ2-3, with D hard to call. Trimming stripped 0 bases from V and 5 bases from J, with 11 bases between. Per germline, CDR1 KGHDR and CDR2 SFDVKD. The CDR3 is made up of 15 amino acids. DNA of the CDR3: TGTGCCACCAGTGATTTGGTCGAGGTTGGAGATACGCAGTATTTT. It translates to CATSDLVEVGDTQYF.

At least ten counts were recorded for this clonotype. The DNA of the CDR3 is TGTGCCAGCAGTTTATGGGCGGGGACAGGAAGGTCCTACGAGCAGTACTTC. Translating gives CASSLWAGTGRSYEQYF. The J gene is TRBJ2-7, the V gene TRBV28, with 8 nucleotides matching TRBD1. The junction had 8 bases not matched to a gene; V was cut back by 0 bases and J by 1 base. Germline values: CDR1 MDHEN, CDR2 SYDVKM. The CDR3 is 17 residues long.

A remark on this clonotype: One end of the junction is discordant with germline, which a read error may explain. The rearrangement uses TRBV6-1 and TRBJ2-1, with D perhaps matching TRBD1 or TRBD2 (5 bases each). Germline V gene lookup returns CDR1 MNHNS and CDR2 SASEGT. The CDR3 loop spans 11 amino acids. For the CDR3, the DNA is TGTGCCAGCAGTCGGGACGACGTGAAGATCTTC. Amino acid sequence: CASSRDDVKIF.